The rows below give T cell receptor beta chains drawn from one sample of a study of shared clonotypes between healthy human individuals. The method was immunoSEQ multiplex PCR; TCRdb's version includes in-frame clones alone and lacks a portion of them. The sample shows 550,000 to 800,000 clones, 74% of them seen only once. Sequencing input: memory CD4+ T cells sorted from blood. The receptors come from a woman aged 25 to 45 in good health. CDR3s include the opening cysteine and the closing phenylalanine or tryptophan. The D gene is left open where the match is weak. Clone size is stated in some rows and not others, as once, few, many or a class when expanded.

NA	TRBD2	TRBV4-1	TRBJ2-7	CASSQLMGLAGEQYF	TGCGCCAGCAGCCAACTCATGGGACTAGCCGGCGAGCAGTACTTC
NA	NA	TRBV14	TRBJ1-2	CASSQDQVRGFGYTF	TGTGCCAGCAGCCAAGATCAGGTCAGGGGATTTGGCTACACCTTC
NA	NA	TRBV5-1	TRBJ2-3	CASSPSRTIRDTQYF	TGCGCCAGCAGCCCCTCCCGGACTATAAGAGATACGCAGTATTTT
NA	NA	TRBV19	TRBJ2-5	CASSIVAEAQETQYF	TGTGCCAGTAGTATAGTCGCGGAAGCACAAGAGACCCAGTACTTC
NA	NA	TRBV29-1	TRBJ2-4	CSVARWDTTKGAKNIQYF	TGCAGCGTCGCCCGGTGGGACACCACAAAGGGGGCCAAAAACATTCAGTACTTC
once	NA	TRBV10-3	TRBJ2-7	CAISESVAVNYEQYF	TGTGCCATCAGTGAGTCAGTAGCGGTGAACTACGAGCAGTACTTC
NA	NA	TRBV5-5	TRBJ2-3	CASSLEGTDTQYF	TGTGCCAGCAGCTTAGAGGGCACAGATACGCAGTATTTT
NA	NA	TRBV6-5	TRBJ2-1	CASSYEWTNNEQFF	TGTGCCAGCAGTTACGAGTGGACTAACAATGAGCAGTTCTTC
NA	TRBD1	TRBV6-4	TRBJ1-2	CASSVRGGAEYGYTF	TGTGCCAGCAGTGTACGAGGGGGCGCAGAGTATGGCTACACCTTC
NA	NA	TRBV9	TRBJ1-3	CASSPREGTGNTIYF	TGTGCCAGCAGCCCGAGGGAGGGTACAGGAAACACCATATATTTT
NA	NA	TRBV28	TRBJ2-7	CASSPLGEEYEQYF	TGTGCCAGCAGCCCTCTGGGGGAGGAATACGAGCAGTACTTC
NA	TRBD2	TRBV25-1	TRBJ2-5	CASSVAGGEETQYF	TGTGCCAGCAGTGTAGCGGGAGGGGAAGAGACCCAGTACTTC
NA	TRBD1	TRBV2	TRBJ1-2	CASGDSHYGYTF	TGTGCCAGCGGGGACAGCCACTATGGCTACACCTTC
NA	TRBD1	TRBV19	TRBJ2-7	CASSIDGTGSIGGTYEQYF	TGTGCCAGTAGTATAGATGGGACAGGGTCGATTGGAGGGACCTACGAGCAGTACTTC
NA	NA	TRBV7-9	TRBJ2-7	CASSPRRQPSSYEQYF	TGTGCCAGCAGCCCACGGCGACAGCCGAGCTCCTACGAGCAGTACTTC
NA	TRBD1	TRBV28	TRBJ2-5	CASSLPGTAQETQYF	TGTGCCAGCAGTTTACCCGGGACAGCCCAAGAGACCCAGTACTTC
NA	NA	TRBV2	TRBJ2-5	CASSGQGWVETQYF	TGTGCCAGCAGTGGGCAGGGGTGGGTGGAGACCCAGTACTTC
few	NA	TRBV27	TRBJ2-7	CASQQGGGTYEQYF	TGTGCCAGCCAGCAGGGAGGGGGAACCTACGAGCAGTACTTC
NA	NA	TRBV19	TRBJ1-5	CASRRVFSNQPQHF	TGTGCCAGCCGCAGGGTATTCAGCAATCAGCCCCAGCATTTT
NA	NA	TRBV30	TRBJ1-1	CAWSETLLGAEAFF	TGTGCCTGGAGTGAGACCCTATTGGGCGCTGAAGCTTTCTTT
NA	TRBD2	TRBV5-1	TRBJ2-5	CASSWAGGMETQYF	TGCGCCAGCAGCTGGGCGGGAGGGATGGAGACCCAGTACTTC
NA	TRBD2	TRBV28	TRBJ2-1	CASNPPAGVRNEQFF	TGTGCCAGCAACCCCCCAGCGGGAGTTAGGAATGAGCAGTTCTTC
few	NA	TRBV5-4	TRBJ2-7	CASSPGSRSHEQYF	TGTGCCAGCAGCCCGGGTAGCAGGTCCCACGAGCAGTACTTC
NA	NA	TRBV7-9	TRBJ1-1	CASSLDPANTEAFF	TGTGCCAGCAGCTTAGATCCAGCTAACACTGAAGCTTTCTTT
NA	NA	TRBV5-1	TRBJ2-7	CASSPGGGGYEQYF	TGCGCCAGCAGCCCCGGCGGCGGCGGGTACGAGCAGTACTTC
NA	NA	TRBV7-2	TRBJ1-1	CASSLYGQSEAFF	TGTGCCAGCAGTTTATATGGACAGAGTGAAGCTTTCTTT
NA	TRBD1	TRBV11-2	TRBJ1-5	CASSFGTARGQPQHF	TGTGCCAGCAGCTTTGGGACAGCTCGGGGTCAGCCCCAGCATTTT
NA	NA	TRBV11-1	TRBJ1-1	CASSSLDRNTEAFF	TGTGCCAGCAGCTCCCTTGACAGGAACACTGAAGCTTTCTTT
NA	NA	TRBV5-4	TRBJ1-1	CASRAGGLMKTEAFF	TGTGCCAGCAGGGCGGGGGGGTTGATGAAGACTGAAGCTTTCTTT
NA	NA	TRBV29-1	TRBJ2-2	CSVVIGASTGELFF	TGCAGCGTTGTGATAGGGGCGAGCACCGGGGAGCTGTTTTTT
NA	TRBD2	TRBV7-7	TRBJ2-1	CASSGEGLEQFF	TGTGCCAGCAGCGGGGAGGGCCTAGAGCAGTTCTTC
NA	NA	TRBV6-5	TRBJ1-1	CASSYSMKLNTEAFF	TGTGCCAGCAGTTACTCGATGAAGCTGAACACTGAAGCTTTCTTT
NA	NA	TRBV19	TRBJ1-5	CASTNRGLKQPQHF	TGTGCCAGTACTAATAGGGGGTTAAAGCAGCCCCAGCATTTT
NA	TRBD2	TRBV15	TRBJ2-5	CATSKGLAGGTSQETQYF	TGTGCCACCAGCAAGGGACTAGCGGGAGGTACCAGCCAAGAGACCCAGTACTTC
NA	NA	TRBV7-9	TRBJ2-3	CASSRSGSDTQYF	TGTGCCAGCAGCAGAAGCGGGTCAGATACGCAGTATTTT
NA	NA	TRBV6-4	TRBJ2-1	CASGYHNEQFF	TGTGCCAGTGGTTACCACAATGAGCAGTTCTTC
few	NA	TRBV11-2	TRBJ1-3	CASSLGEISGNTIYF	TGTGCCAGCAGCTTAGGGGAAATCTCTGGAAACACCATATATTTT
NA	NA	TRBV25-1	TRBJ2-1	CASSIRGSSYNEQFF	TGTGCCAGCAGTATCAGGGGAAGCTCCTACAATGAGCAGTTCTTC
NA	NA	TRBV7-7	TRBJ2-3	CASSLRRDADTQYF	TGTGCCAGCAGCTTAAGGCGGGACGCAGATACGCAGTATTTT
NA	NA	TRBV11-2	TRBJ2-5	CASSPFGRIQETQYF	TGTGCCAGCAGCCCCTTCGGGCGGATACAAGAGACCCAGTACTTC
NA	NA	TRBV7-6	TRBJ2-4	CASSPGGKNIQYF	TGTGCCAGCAGCCCAGGCGGCAAAAACATTCAGTACTTC
few	TRBD2	TRBV9	TRBJ2-3	CASSQEGRASGRAGDTQYF	TGTGCCAGCAGCCAGGAGGGCAGGGCTAGCGGGAGGGCCGGAGATACGCAGTATTTT
NA	NA	TRBV5-5	TRBJ2-7	CASRRVQQSISSSEQYF	TGTGCCAGCAGGAGGGTTCAACAATCTATTTCTTCGTCCGAGCAGTACTTC
NA	TRBD2	TRBV5-4	TRBJ2-7	CASSLVAGGPDEQYF	TGTGCCAGCAGCTTGGTGGCGGGAGGGCCTGATGAGCAGTACTTC
once	NA	TRBV4-1	TRBJ2-3	CASSQWDDGDTQYF	TGCGCCAGCAGCCAATGGGATGACGGAGATACGCAGTATTTT
NA	TRBD2	TRBV28	TRBJ2-7	CASSPGVGEGEQYF	TGTGCCAGCAGCCCGGGGGTGGGGGAGGGCGAGCAGTACTTC